This T cell receptor (beta chain) comes out of a study of blood T cell repertoires in COVID-19. Across the study: The United States, Italy and Spain supplied acute and convalescent COVID-19 samples. The cDNA or gDNA used as material had been derived from T cells, B-cell-depleted T cells, or PBMCs.

Germline V gene data show CDR1 as ENHRY and CDR2 as SYGVKD. This CDR3 is built from 18 residues. V dropped 5 bases and J dropped 1; count of bases not matched to a gene: 16. In the original analysis: It was from reference gene primer amplification that nucleated cell counts were estimated. Data came from immunoSEQ multiplex PCR; TCRdb stores just in-frame clones and leaves some out. D and trimming were read from the DNA, whereas the V and J calls and clone size are those reported in that table. The table shows about 70,000 clones, with around 90% occurring only once. V and J are TRBV10-3 and TRBJ1-1; TRBD1 matches at 7 bases. The sequenced sample was peripheral blood. The receptor was derived from a human donor in a cohort sampled during active COVID-19. The CDR3 DNA reads TGTGCCATCAGTACCACCGGGACAGATCGTAGCGGGAACACTGAAGCTTTCTTT. Protein: CAISTTGTDRSGNTEAFF.